This is a list of T cell receptor beta chains from one sample in a study of cytomegalovirus exposure and HLA in healthy donors. Sequencing used immunoSEQ multiplex PCR; TCRdb keeps in-frame clones, though not all of them. The sample comprises about 160,000 clones, approximately 82% of which are singletons, and under 1.5% rests with the top ten. Sequenced sample: PBMCs. These receptors were obtained from a male donor in good health and CMV-seronegative. Each CDR3 is given with its conserved first and last residue. The order of the fields is D gene, CDR3 length, V gene, J gene, clone size, CDR3 DNA, CDR3 protein. A D gene is named only where the DNA matches it firmly. Not all rows give a size; the values are once, few, many and, for expanded clones, a class.

-,16,TRBV6-6,TRBJ2-7,few,TGTGCCAGCAGTTACTCCTCAGGGGGGAGCTCCTACGAGCAGTACTTC,CASSYSSGGSSYEQYF
-,15,TRBV30,TRBJ2-6,-,TGTGCCTGGAGTGTACGACTCTCTGGGGCCAACGGCCTGACTTTC,CAWSVRLSGANGLTF
TRBD1,15,TRBV7-9,TRBJ1-6,-,TGTGCCAGCAGCTCCGGACAGGGAGGTGTGTCACCCCTCCACTTT,CASSSGQGGVSPLHF
TRBD1,15,TRBV7-7,TRBJ2-3,few,TGTGCCAGCAGCTTTACGGACAGGAACACAGATACGCAGTATTTT,CASSFTDRNTDTQYF
-,14,TRBV28,TRBJ2-7,once,TGTGCCAGCAGTCCCGGGACAAGAGCTTACGAGCAGTACTTC,CASSPGTRAYEQYF
TRBD2,20,TRBV9,TRBJ2-6,-,TGTGCCAGCAGCACGACGACTAGCGGGGGGGCCCCCTCTGGGGCCAACGTCCTGACTTTC,CASSTTTSGGAPSGANVLTF
TRBD1,13,TRBV6-6,TRBJ1-5,few,TGTGCCAGCAGCCTACAGGGGAATCAGCCCCAGCATTTT,CASSLQGNQPQHF
-,15,TRBV29-1,TRBJ1-1,-,TGCAGCGTTGAAGATCTTGGGAGGGTTAACACTGAAGCTTTCTTT,CSVEDLGRVNTEAFF
TRBD2,16,TRBV19,TRBJ2-1,-,TGTGCCAGTAGTATACTAATGGCGGGGGGGAACAATGAGCAGTTCTTC,CASSILMAGGNNEQFF
-,15,TRBV7-2,TRBJ2-5,-,TGTGCCAGCAGCTTAGATCGGGGGGCGGAGGAGACCCAGTACTTC,CASSLDRGAEETQYF
-,14,TRBV7-6,TRBJ1-1,-,TGTGCCAGCAGCTTGAACGGCGGGAACACTGAAGCTTTCTTT,CASSLNGGNTEAFF
-,14,TRBV4-2,TRBJ1-1,-,TGTGCCAGCAGCCAAGATCTGAGGGAGACTGAAGCTTTCTTT,CASSQDLRETEAFF
-,13,TRBV7-3,TRBJ1-1,few,TGTGCCAGCAGCTCACAGGGGAACACTGAAGCTTTCTTT,CASSSQGNTEAFF
TRBD1,14,TRBV11-1,TRBJ1-4,-,TGTGCCAGCAGTCCGGGACAGGGTGACGAAAAACTGTTTTTT,CASSPGQGDEKLFF
-,13,TRBV27,TRBJ2-7,-,TGTGCCAGCAGTATGGCAGGCGACTACGAGCAGTACTTC,CASSMAGDYEQYF
-,13,TRBV19,TRBJ2-5,-,TGTGCCAGTAGTATACAGATTCAAGAGACCCAGTACTTC,CASSIQIQETQYF
TRBD2,16,TRBV7-3,TRBJ2-1,-,TGTGCCAGCAGCTTAAATAGCGGGGGGAGTAGGAATGAGCAGTTCTTC,CASSLNSGGSRNEQFF
TRBD2,16,TRBV5-1,TRBJ2-1,-,TGCGCCAGCAGCGGGGGGACTAGCGTTGCCTACAATGAGCAGTTCTTC,CASSGGTSVAYNEQFF
-,14,TRBV4-1,TRBJ2-7,-,TGCGCCAGCAGCCAAGAGGGACACTCCTACGAGCAGTACTTC,CASSQEGHSYEQYF
-,15,TRBV27,TRBJ2-1,-,TGTGCCAGCAGCATTAACAGGGACCCCTACAATGAGCAGTTCTTC,CASSINRDPYNEQFF
-,16,TRBV19,TRBJ1-1,-,TGTGCCAGTAGTATAGAACGTTGGGGGGGGAACACTGAAGCTTTCTTT,CASSIERWGGNTEAFF
-,15,TRBV19,TRBJ1-4,-,TGTGCCAGTAGTATAGGAGGAACAGGACGGGAAAAACTGTTTTTT,CASSIGGTGREKLFF
-,11,TRBV28,TRBJ2-7,-,TGTGCCAGCACTACCCTCTCCGAGCAGTACTTC,CASTTLSEQYF
-,18,TRBV4-3,TRBJ2-5,-,TGCGCCAGCAGCCAGTTTATTTGGGGTAAGGACAATCAAGAGACCCAGTACTTC,CASSQFIWGKDNQETQYF
-,15,TRBV27,TRBJ2-1,-,TGTGCCAGCAGTTTATTCGGGTTCTCCTACAATGAGCAGTTCTTC,CASSLFGFSYNEQFF
-,16,TRBV9,TRBJ2-2,-,TGTGCCAGCAGCATTAATGGGCCGCCGACGGCCGGGGAGCTGTTTTTT,CASSINGPPTAGELFF
-,15,TRBV7-2,TRBJ2-7,-,TGTGCCAGCAGCTTAAGGGGGGGAGGACCATACGAGCAGTACTTC,CASSLRGGGPYEQYF
-,13,TRBV28,TRBJ1-1,-,TGTGCCAGCAGTGACAGGTTGAACACTGAAGCTTTCTTT,CASSDRLNTEAFF
TRBD1,17,TRBV15,TRBJ1-5,few,TGTGCCACCAGCAGTGCGGACAGGGGGGATAGCAATCAGCCCCAGCATTTT,CATSSADRGDSNQPQHF
TRBD1,15,TRBV5-4,TRBJ1-1,-,TGTGCCAGCAGCTTGGGACAGGGAATGAACACTGAAGCTTTCTTT,CASSLGQGMNTEAFF
TRBD1,14,TRBV7-9,TRBJ2-7,-,TGTGCCAGCAGCTTGGGACAGGGTTTCTACGAGCAGTACTTC,CASSLGQGFYEQYF
-,14,TRBV7-2,TRBJ2-5,-,TGTGCCAGCAGCTTCCAGGGGAGTCAAGAGACCCAGTACTTC,CASSFQGSQETQYF
-,12,TRBV6-6,TRBJ1-2,-,TGTGCCCTCTCTCCACAGGGAGACGGCTACACCTTC,CALSPQGDGYTF
-,13,TRBV29-1,TRBJ2-7,-,TGCAGCGTTGAAGGTGACAACTCCTACGAGCAGTACTTC,CSVEGDNSYEQYF
TRBD1,19,TRBV15,TRBJ2-6,-,TGTGCCACCAGCAGAGCGGGGACAGTCGGGATATCCGGGGCCAACGTCCTGACTTTC,CATSRAGTVGISGANVLTF
TRBD2,14,TRBV18,TRBJ2-7,once,TGTGCCAGCTCACGACTAGCTCCAGAAAACGAGCAGTACTTC,CASSRLAPENEQYF
-,12,TRBV28,TRBJ1-2,few,TGTGCCAGCAACACAATTAACTATGGCTACACCTTC,CASNTINYGYTF
TRBD2,16,TRBV7-8,TRBJ2-7,-,TGTGCCAGCAGCCCCCGCTGGCGGGGGACCTCCTACGAGCAGTACTTC,CASSPRWRGTSYEQYF
TRBD2,15,TRBV10-3,TRBJ2-7,-,TGTGCCATCAGTGGTCGGGAGGGGGACTCCTACGAGCAGTACTTC,CAISGREGDSYEQYF
TRBD2,16,TRBV7-9,TRBJ2-3,-,TGTGCCAGCAGCTTAGACCGAGCGGGAGGAACAGATACGCAGTATTTT,CASSLDRAGGTDTQYF